Following are 9 T cell receptor beta chains from one sample sequenced in a study of cytomegalovirus exposure and HLA in healthy donors. PCR used 60 Vbeta primers and 13 Jbeta primers. Data came from immunoSEQ multiplex PCR; TCRdb stores just in-frame clones and leaves some out. Of about 93,000 clones listed, approximately 69% are singletons. Input material: PBMCs. The source is a boy aged 10-17 years in good health and CMV-seropositive.

This clone was detected only a few times. The chain joins TRBV20-1 to TRBJ2-2; D gene ambiguous. Germline CDR1 and CDR2: DFQATT and SNEGSKA (reference sequence). Trimming stripped 6 bases from V and 7 bases from J, with 9 bases between. The CDR3 has 11 amino acids. The CDR3 loop reads CSASLFGELFF. CDR3 DNA: TGCAGTGCAAGTCTATTCGGGGAGCTGTTTTTT.

In this sample, this clone turned up once. This sequence joins TRBV2 and TRBJ2-7, with 10 bases fitting TRBD2. The CDR3 is 14 residues long. The V gene's germline CDR1 is SNHLY and CDR2 FYNNEI. V shed 8 bases, J shed 5 bases, and the junction held 9 bases outside the gene matches. The CDR3 sequence is CASATLAGADEQYF. Written as DNA, the CDR3 is TGTGCCAGCGCAACTCTAGCGGGAGCCGACGAGCAGTACTTC.

The CDR3 loop is CAGRTGYGYTF. The CDR3 bases are TGTGCCGGAAGGACAGGCTATGGCTACACCTTC. This chain connects TRBV19 to TRBJ1-2; 7 bases match TRBD1. After removal of 11 bases from V and 4 bases from J, the junction contained 4 bases not matched to a gene. The CDR3 extends over 11 amino acids. CDR1 and CDR2 (germline): LNHDA, SQIVND (reference sequence).

The chain employs TRBV6-1 and TRBJ2-1, with 7 nucleotides matching TRBD1. Losses at the gene ends were 3 bases for V and 3 bases for J; bases not matched to a gene: 8. In germline, CDR1 is MNHNS, CDR2 SASEGT. The CDR3 loop spans 16 amino acids. CDR3 protein: CASSDRVGTDYNEQFF. The CDR3 DNA reads TGTGCCAGCAGTGATAGGGTTGGGACAGACTACAATGAGCAGTTCTTC.

The chain links TRBV6-1 to TRBJ2-1, with 7 bases aligning to TRBD2. The CDR3 has 16 amino acids. With V trimmed by 2 bases and J by 6 bases, 10 bases remained unmatched. CDR1 MNHNS and CDR2 SASEGT come from the germline V gene. CDR3 sequence: CASSERAGSSSNEQFF. Here the CDR3 DNA reads TGTGCCAGCAGTGAAAGAGCGGGGAGCTCATCCAATGAGCAGTTCTTC.

J is TRBJ2-4 and V is TRBV27; D may be TRBD1 (6 bases). The CDR3 runs to 16 residues. The germline V and J ends were trimmed by 6 bases and 8 bases, with 23 bases remaining between them. Germline-derived CDR1 and CDR2 are MNHEY and SMNVEV (reference sequence). The CDR3 DNA sequence: TGTGCCAGCAGGAAGGACAGTGGACATCAAATAGACATTCAGTACTTC. This gives the protein CASRKDSGHQIDIQYF.

This chain joins TRBV19 and TRBJ1-4; TRBD1 agrees at 7 bases. Losses at the gene ends were 1 base for V and 8 bases for J; bases not matched to a gene: 4. The CDR3 loop spans 14 amino acids. The germline gives CDR1 LNHDA, CDR2 SQIVND (reference sequence). DNA for the CDR3: TGTGCCAGTAGTATAGGAACAGGGGTCGAAAAACTGTTTTTT. Translation gives CASSIGTGVEKLFF.

The chain uses TRBV5-1 and TRBJ1-1; D is unclear. Trimming shortened V by 1 base and J by 0 bases, and 4 bases separated the two germline ends. The germline gives CDR1 SGHRS, CDR2 YFSETQ. The CDR3 contains 13 residues. The CDR3 region has the DNA TGCGCCAGCAGCTTGACAGTGAACACTGAAGCTTTCTTT. It encodes CASSLTVNTEAFF.

This chain uses TRBV6-4 with TRBJ1-1, with D possibly being TRBD1 (6 bases). V dropped 10 bases and J dropped 1 base, with 13 bases sitting between them. The germline V gene has CDR1 MRHNA and CDR2 SNTAGT. The CDR3 consists of 13 residues. The CDR3 spells CAISGQTNTEAFF. Here the CDR3 DNA reads TGTGCCATCTCGGGACAAACGAACACTGAAGCTTTCTTT.